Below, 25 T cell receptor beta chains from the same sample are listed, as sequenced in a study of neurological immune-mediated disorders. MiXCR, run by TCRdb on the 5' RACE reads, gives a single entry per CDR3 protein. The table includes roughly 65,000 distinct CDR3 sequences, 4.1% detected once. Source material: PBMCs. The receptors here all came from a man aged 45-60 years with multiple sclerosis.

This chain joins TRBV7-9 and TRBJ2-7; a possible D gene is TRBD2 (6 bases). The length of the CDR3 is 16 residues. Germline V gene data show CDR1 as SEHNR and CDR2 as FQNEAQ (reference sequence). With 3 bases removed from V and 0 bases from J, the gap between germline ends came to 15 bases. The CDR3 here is CASSFPGTAASYEQYF. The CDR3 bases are TGTGCCAGCAGCTTCCCCGGGACTGCAGCCTCCTACGAGCAGTACTTC.

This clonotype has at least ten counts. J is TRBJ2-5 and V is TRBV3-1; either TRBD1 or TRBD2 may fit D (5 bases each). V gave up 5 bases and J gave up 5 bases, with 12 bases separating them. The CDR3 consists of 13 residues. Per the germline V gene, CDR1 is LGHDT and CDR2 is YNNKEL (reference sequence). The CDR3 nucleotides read TGTGCCAGCAGCTGGGACCTCCGGGAGACCCAGTACTTC. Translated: CASSWDLRETQYF.

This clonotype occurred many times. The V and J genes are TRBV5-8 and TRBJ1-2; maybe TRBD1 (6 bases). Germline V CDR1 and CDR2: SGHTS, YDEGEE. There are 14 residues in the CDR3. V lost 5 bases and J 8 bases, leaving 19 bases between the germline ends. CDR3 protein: CASRIVFRGAGYTF. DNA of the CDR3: TGTGCCAGCAGAATTGTATTCAGGGGTGCCGGCTACACCTTC.

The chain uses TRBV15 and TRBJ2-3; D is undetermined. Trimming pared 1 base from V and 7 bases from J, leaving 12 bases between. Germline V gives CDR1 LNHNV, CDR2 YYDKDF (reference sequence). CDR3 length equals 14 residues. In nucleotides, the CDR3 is TGTGCCACCAGCAGAGTGATCGAGAGGAATACGCAGTATTTT. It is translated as CATSRVIERNTQYF.

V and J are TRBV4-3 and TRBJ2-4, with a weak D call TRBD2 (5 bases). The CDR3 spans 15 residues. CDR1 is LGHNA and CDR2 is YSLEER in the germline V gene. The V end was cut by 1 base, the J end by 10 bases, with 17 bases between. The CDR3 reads CASSQARDSVKIQYF. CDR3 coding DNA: TGCGCCAGCAGCCAAGCTCGGGATTCGGTAAAAATTCAGTACTTC.

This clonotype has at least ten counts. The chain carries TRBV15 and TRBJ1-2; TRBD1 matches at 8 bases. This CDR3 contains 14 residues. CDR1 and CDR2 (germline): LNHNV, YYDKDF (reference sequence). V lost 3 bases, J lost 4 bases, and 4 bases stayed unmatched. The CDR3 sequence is CATSSDRGGYGYTF. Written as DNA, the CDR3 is TGTGCCACCAGCAGCGACAGGGGCGGCTATGGCTACACCTTC. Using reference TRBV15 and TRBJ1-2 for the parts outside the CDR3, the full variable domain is DAMVIQNPRYQVTQFGKPVTLSCSQTLNHNVMYWYQQKSSQAPKLLFHYYDKDFNNEADTPDNFQSRRPNTSFCFLDIRSPGLGDTAMYLCATSSDRGGYGYTFGSGTRLTVV.

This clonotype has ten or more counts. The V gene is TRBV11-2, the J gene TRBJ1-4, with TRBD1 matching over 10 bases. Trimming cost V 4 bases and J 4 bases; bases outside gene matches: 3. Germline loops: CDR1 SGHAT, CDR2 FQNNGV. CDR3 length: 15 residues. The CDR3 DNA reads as TGTGCCAGCAGCTCCCGGGACAGGGGTAATGAAAAACTGTTTTTT. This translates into CASSSRDRGNEKLFF.

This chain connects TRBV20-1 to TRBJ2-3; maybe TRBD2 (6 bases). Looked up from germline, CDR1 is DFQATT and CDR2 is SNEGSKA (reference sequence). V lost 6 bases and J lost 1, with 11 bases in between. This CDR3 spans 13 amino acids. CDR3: CSATGDRTDTQYF. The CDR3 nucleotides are TGCAGTGCCACGGGGGATCGCACAGATACGCAGTATTTT.

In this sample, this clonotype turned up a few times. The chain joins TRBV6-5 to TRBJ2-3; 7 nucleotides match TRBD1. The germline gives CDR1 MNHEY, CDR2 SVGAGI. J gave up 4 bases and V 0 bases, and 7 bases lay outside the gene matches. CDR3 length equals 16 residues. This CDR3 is CASSYSRTGQADTQYF. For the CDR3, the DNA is TGTGCCAGCAGTTACTCTAGGACAGGCCAGGCAGATACGCAGTATTTT.

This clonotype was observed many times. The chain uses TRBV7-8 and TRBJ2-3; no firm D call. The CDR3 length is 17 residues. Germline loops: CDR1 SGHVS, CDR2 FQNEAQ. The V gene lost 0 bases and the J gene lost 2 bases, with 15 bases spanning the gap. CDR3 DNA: TGTGCCAGCAGCTTAGCCCACCCGATCTCACACACAGATACGCAGTATTTT. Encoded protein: CASSLAHPISHTDTQYF.

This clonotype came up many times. The CDR3 DNA reads as TGTGCCAGCAGCTTAGGGGCAGGGGTCAATGAGCAGTTCTTC. Protein product: CASSLGAGVNEQFF. This rearrangement joins TRBV7-3 to TRBJ2-1; a weak D match, TRBD1 (6 bases). V lost 2 bases and J lost 6, with 11 bases in between. Germline-derived CDR1 and CDR2 are SGHTA and FQGTGA. This CDR3 has 14 residues.

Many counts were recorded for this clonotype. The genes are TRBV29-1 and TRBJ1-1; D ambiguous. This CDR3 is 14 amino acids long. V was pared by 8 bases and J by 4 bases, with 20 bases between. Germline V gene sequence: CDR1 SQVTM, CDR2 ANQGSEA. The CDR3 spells CSFLGWGSGTEAFF. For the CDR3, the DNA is TGCAGCTTTTTGGGGTGGGGTTCGGGCACTGAAGCTTTCTTT.

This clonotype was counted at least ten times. The CDR3 DNA follows: TGCAGTGCTACCGTGGGGTCGGGTGGAAGCGGTCTTACCACGCAGTATTTT. It encodes CSATVGSGGSGLTTQYF. The J gene is TRBJ2-3, the V gene TRBV20-1, with D possibly being TRBD2 (5 bases). From germline, CDR1 is DFQATT and CDR2 SNEGSKA (reference sequence). Trimming stripped 4 bases from V and 9 bases from J, with 29 bases between. This CDR3 is 17 amino acids long.

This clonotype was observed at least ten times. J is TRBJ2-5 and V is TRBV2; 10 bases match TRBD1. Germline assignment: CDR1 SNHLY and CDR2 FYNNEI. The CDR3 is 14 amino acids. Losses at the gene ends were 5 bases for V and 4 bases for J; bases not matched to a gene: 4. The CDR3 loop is CASSYRTGGETQYF. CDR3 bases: TGTGCCAGCAGTTATCGGACAGGGGGAGAGACCCAGTACTTC.

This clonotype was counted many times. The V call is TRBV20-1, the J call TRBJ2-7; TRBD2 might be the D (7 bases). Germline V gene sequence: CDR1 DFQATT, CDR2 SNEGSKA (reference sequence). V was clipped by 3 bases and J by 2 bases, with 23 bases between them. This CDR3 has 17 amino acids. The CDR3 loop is CSARGRGLGQQAYEQYF. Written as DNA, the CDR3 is TGCAGTGCTAGGGGGAGGGGTTTAGGACAGCAGGCCTACGAGCAGTACTTC.

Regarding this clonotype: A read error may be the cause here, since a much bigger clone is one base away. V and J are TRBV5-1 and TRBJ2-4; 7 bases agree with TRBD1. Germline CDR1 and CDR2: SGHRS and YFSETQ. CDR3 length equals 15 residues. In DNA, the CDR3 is TGCGCCAGCAGCATCCCCACAGGGGCCAAAAAAATTCAGTACTTC. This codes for CASSIPTGAKKIQYF. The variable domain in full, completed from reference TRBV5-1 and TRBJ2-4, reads KAGVTQTPRYLIKTRGQQVTLSCSPISGHRSVSWYQQTPGQGLQFLFEYFSETQRNKGNFPGRFSGRQFSNSRSEMNVSTLELGDSALYLCASSIPTGAKKIQYFGAGTRLSVL.

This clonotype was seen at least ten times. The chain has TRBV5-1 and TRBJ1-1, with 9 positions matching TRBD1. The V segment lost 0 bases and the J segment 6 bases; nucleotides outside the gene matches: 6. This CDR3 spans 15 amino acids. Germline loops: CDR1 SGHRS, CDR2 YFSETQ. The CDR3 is CASSLGTGVSPEAFF. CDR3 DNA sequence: TGCGCCAGCAGCTTGGGGACAGGGGTTTCGCCTGAAGCTTTCTTT.

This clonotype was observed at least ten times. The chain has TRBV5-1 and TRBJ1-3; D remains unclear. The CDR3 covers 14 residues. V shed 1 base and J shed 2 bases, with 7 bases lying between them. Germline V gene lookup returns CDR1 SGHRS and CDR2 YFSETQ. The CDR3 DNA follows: TGCGCCAGCAGCTTGAGCAGCCCTGGAAACACCATATATTTT. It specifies CASSLSSPGNTIYF.

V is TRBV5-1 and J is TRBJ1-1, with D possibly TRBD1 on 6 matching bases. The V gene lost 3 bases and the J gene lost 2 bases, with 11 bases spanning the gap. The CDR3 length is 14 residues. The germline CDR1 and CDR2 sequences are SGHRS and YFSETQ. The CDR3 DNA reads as TGCGCCAGCAGCTCCATGGACAGTAACACTGAAGCTTTCTTT. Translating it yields CASSSMDSNTEAFF.

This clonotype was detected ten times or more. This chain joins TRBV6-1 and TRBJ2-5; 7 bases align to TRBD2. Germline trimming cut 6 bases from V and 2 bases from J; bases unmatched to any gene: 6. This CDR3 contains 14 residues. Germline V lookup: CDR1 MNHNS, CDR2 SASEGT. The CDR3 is CASRQGGRQETQYF. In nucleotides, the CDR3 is TGTGCCAGCAGGCAAGGCGGGAGACAAGAGACCCAGTACTTC.

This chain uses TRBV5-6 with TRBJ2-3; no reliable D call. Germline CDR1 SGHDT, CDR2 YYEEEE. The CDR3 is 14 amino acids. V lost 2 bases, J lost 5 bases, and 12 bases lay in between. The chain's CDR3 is CASSFSRWEDTQYF. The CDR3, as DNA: TGTGCCAGCAGCTTCTCCAGGTGGGAAGATACGCAGTATTTT.

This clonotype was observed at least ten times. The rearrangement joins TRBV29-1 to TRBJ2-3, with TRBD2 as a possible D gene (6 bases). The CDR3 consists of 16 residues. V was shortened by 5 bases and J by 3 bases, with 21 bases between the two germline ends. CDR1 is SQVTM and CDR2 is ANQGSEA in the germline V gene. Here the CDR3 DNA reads TGCAGCGTTCCCTACATTGGTGGGGGGAGGACAGATACGCAGTATTTT. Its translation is CSVPYIGGGRTDTQYF.

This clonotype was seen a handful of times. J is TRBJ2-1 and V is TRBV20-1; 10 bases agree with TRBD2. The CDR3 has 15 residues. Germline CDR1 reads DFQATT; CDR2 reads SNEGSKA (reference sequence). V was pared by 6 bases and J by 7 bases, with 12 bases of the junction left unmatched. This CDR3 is CSAGDFTSGKNEQFF. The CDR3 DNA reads TGCAGTGCCGGAGATTTTACTAGCGGGAAGAATGAGCAGTTCTTC.

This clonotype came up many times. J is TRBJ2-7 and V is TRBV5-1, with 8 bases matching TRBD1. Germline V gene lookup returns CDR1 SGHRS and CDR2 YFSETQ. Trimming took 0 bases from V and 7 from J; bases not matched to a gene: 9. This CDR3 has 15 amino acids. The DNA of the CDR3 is TGCGCCAGCAGCTTGGCCGGGACAGGCGACATGGAGCAGTACTTC. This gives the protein CASSLAGTGDMEQYF.

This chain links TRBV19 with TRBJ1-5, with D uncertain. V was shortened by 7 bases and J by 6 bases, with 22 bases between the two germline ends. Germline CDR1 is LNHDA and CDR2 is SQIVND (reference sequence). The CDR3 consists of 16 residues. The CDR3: CASISREKGFCQPQHF. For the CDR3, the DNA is TGTGCCAGTATCAGCCGGGAGAAGGGATTTTGTCAGCCCCAGCATTTT.